One and the same sample provided the 13 T cell receptor beta chains below, sequenced in a study of beta chain features in type 1 diabetes (dated by TCRdb to between 2018 and 2020). Overall study outcomes, separate from this receptor: A moderate but significant shortening of TCRB CDR3 length was observed in type 1 diabetes patients in all four CD4+ subsets.

The library was made by the immunoSEQ multiplex PCR assay. All of the isolated RNA was reverse transcribed with the High Capacity cDNA Reverse Transcription Kit, so expressed TCRB transcripts were sequenced. Not all clones reach the TCRdb copy of this immuneACCESS table, which keeps in-frame sequences only. Checked studies attribute under half of the gap to unresolved V genes and leave the rest unexplained. Counted in this sample were hundreds of thousands of clones; around an eighth of them appeared once. The ten largest clones add up to 0.02% to 0.025% of the sample. Their recognized antigens are unknown. Sequenced material: naive CD4+ T cells from blood. The sample's cell subset or site label, in plain terms: true naive CD4+ T cells. These receptor sequences come from a man aged 18 to 29 with type 1 diabetes.

The chain is built from TRBV11-2 and TRBJ2-5; TRBD2 is a possible D gene (6 bases). The CDR3 has 16 amino acids. Trimming pared 5 bases from V and 4 bases from J, leaving 20 bases between. Germline V CDR1 and CDR2: SGHAT, FQNNGV. In nucleotides, the CDR3 is TGTGCCAGCAGCCACCCCTACGGAGGGCTACCAGAGACCCAGTACTTC. Amino acids: CASSHPYGGLPETQYF.

The CDR3 DNA is TGCAGCGTTGAATCTCTAGGAGCCGAGACCCAGTACTTC. Protein: CSVESLGAETQYF. This chain links TRBV29-1 with TRBJ2-5; D unresolved. V lost 2 bases and J lost 5, with 12 bases in between. The germline V gene encodes CDR1 SQVTM and CDR2 ANQGSEA. The length of the CDR3 is 13 residues. Full variable domain (rest looked up from reference TRBV29-1 and TRBJ2-5): SAVISQKPSRDICQRGTSLTIQCQVDSQVTMMFWYRQQPGQSLTLIATANQGSEATYESGFVIDKFPISRPNLTFSTLTVSNMSPEDSSIYLCSVESLGAETQYFGPGTRLLVL.

The chain carries TRBV9 and TRBJ2-3; D perhaps matches TRBD2 (6 bases). Germline V lookup: CDR1 SGDLS, CDR2 YYNGEE. The CDR3 sequence is 17 residues long. V was clipped by 4 bases and J by 3 bases, with 21 bases between them. The CDR3 loop is CASSLRPPEGATDTQYF. In DNA form, the CDR3 reads TGTGCCAGCAGCCTAAGACCCCCGGAGGGCGCAACAGATACGCAGTATTTT.

The chain carries TRBV5-1 and TRBJ1-4; possibly TRBD1 for D (6 bases). CDR1 is SGHRS and CDR2 is YFSETQ in the germline V gene. The CDR3 is 17 amino acids. The V end was cut by 0 bases, the J end by 0 bases, with 12 bases between. The CDR3 loop is CASSLDRAFATNEKLFF. The CDR3 nucleotides are TGCGCCAGCAGCTTGGACAGGGCCTTTGCAACTAATGAAAAACTGTTTTTT.

This chain uses TRBV5-5 with TRBJ2-7; D is ambiguous. V gave up 0 bases and J gave up 5 bases, with 6 bases separating them. This CDR3 is 12 amino acids long. Germline assignment: CDR1 SGHKS and CDR2 YYEKEE (reference sequence). CDR3 in amino acids: CASSLGENEQYF. CDR3 nucleotide sequence: TGTGCCAGCAGCTTGGGGGAAAACGAGCAGTACTTC.

Only a few counts were recorded for this clone. The chain has TRBV6-5 and TRBJ2-1; TRBD1 matches at 7 bases. This CDR3 contains 11 residues. Trimming removed 10 bases from V and 6 bases from J; junction bases left unmatched: 3. CDR1 is MNHEY and CDR2 is SVGAGI in the germline V gene. The CDR3 loop reads CATRTGNEQFF. The CDR3 DNA sequence: TGTGCCACACGGACAGGCAATGAGCAGTTCTTC.

The chain employs TRBV29-1 and TRBJ2-1, with 11 bases that match TRBD1. This CDR3 is 13 amino acids long. The junction had 8 bases not matched to a gene; V was cut back by 7 bases and J by 9 bases. CDR1 is SQVTM and CDR2 is ANQGSEA in the germline V gene. The CDR3 sequence is CSAVDRGPGEQFF. CDR3 DNA sequence: TGCAGCGCCGTGGACAGGGGGCCCGGTGAGCAGTTCTTC.

V and J are TRBV18 and TRBJ2-2; the D gene is possibly TRBD1 (5 bases). The CDR3 contains 14 residues. The V end lost 8 bases, the J end lost 0 bases, and 10 bases lay between the germline ends. Germline lookup yields CDR1 KGHSH and CDR2 LQKENI. The CDR3 DNA sequence: TGTGCCAGCGTGAGGACAACGAACACCGGGGAGCTGTTTTTT. Encoded protein: CASVRTTNTGELFF.

The chain joins TRBV5-4 to TRBJ2-1; 10 bases match TRBD2. V lost 0 bases to trimming and J lost 8 bases; unmatched junction nucleotides: 8. The CDR3 contains 16 residues. Germline CDR1 is SGHNT and CDR2 is YYREEE (reference sequence). This CDR3 is CASSLASGGAWDEQFF. CDR3 sequence (DNA): TGTGCCAGCAGCTTGGCGAGCGGGGGGGCCTGGGATGAGCAGTTCTTC.

This clone was observed a few times. The chain is built from TRBV21-1 and TRBJ1-5; whether TRBD1, the table's D call, matches the DNA was not checked. TRBV21-1 is marked as a pseudogene. The CDR3 has 16 residues. This chain's CDR3 is CASSKACETGIQPQHF. For the CDR3, the DNA is TGTGCCAGCAGCAAAGCATGCGAGACAGGTATTCAGCCCCAGCATTTT.

This clone was seen more than once but under ten times. The V gene is TRBV5-8, the J gene TRBJ2-3; either TRBD1 or TRBD2 may fit D (5 bases each). Trimming shortened V by 6 bases and J by 5 bases, and 13 bases separated the two germline ends. The CDR3 is made up of 13 amino acids. Germline lookup yields CDR1 SGHTS and CDR2 YDEGEE. CDR3 amino acids: CASNEGMGDTQYF. CDR3 DNA sequence: TGTGCCAGCAACGAGGGGATGGGAGATACGCAGTATTTT.

V gene TRBV6-5 combines with J gene TRBJ1-5; no clear D gene. The CDR3 has 14 residues. Trimming removed 4 bases from V and 7 bases from J, with 14 bases in between. Per germline, CDR1 MNHEY and CDR2 SVGAGI. CDR3 sequence reads: CASSSPAQDQPQHF. The CDR3 coding sequence is TGTGCCAGCAGTTCACCGGCCCAGGACCAGCCCCAGCATTTT.

This clone was detected only once. V gene TRBV9 combines with J gene TRBJ1-5, with D perhaps TRBD1 (5 bases). Germline CDR1 SGDLS, CDR2 YYNGEE. This CDR3 comprises 14 residues. V shed 0 bases and J shed 7 bases, with 11 bases lying between them. CDR3 protein: CASSVDPGEQPQHF. The CDR3 DNA reads TGTGCCAGCAGCGTAGATCCGGGGGAGCAGCCCCAGCATTTT.